What follows are 26 T cell receptor beta chains derived from one specimen sequenced in a study of OX40 agonist ivuxolimab in advanced cancers. Generated by immunoSEQ multiplex PCR, the TCRdb table keeps only in-frame clones and is missing some. The sample consists of roughly 88,000 clones, roughly 86% of them appearing once. Specimen: CD4+ or CD8+ T cells sorted from blood, collected in a trial of the OX40 agonist ivuxolimab. Receptors were obtained from an adult with an advanced solid tumor such as melanoma, head and neck, liver or kidney cancer.

The sample holds a few counts of this clone. The junction and the germline gene differ at one end; a read error may be behind it. CDR3 residues: CRVRESNEQFF. The CDR3, as DNA: TGTAGGGTCCGGGAAAGCAATGAGCAGTTCTTC. This chain connects TRBV29-1 to TRBJ2-1; weak D call: TRBD2 (5 bases). The CDR3 length is 11 residues. In germline, CDR1 is SQVTM, CDR2 ANQGSEA.

The chain combines TRBV6-6 with TRBJ2-3, with TRBD2 matching 12 bases. This CDR3 region has 16 residues. V dropped 6 bases and J dropped 1; count of bases not matched to a gene: 5. CDR1 MNHNY and CDR2 SVGAGI come from the germline V gene (reference sequence). DNA of the CDR3: TGTGCCAGCAGCAGACTAGCGGGAGAAGGCACAGATACGCAGTATTTT. It codes for CASSRLAGEGTDTQYF.

The V call is TRBV27, the J call TRBJ1-2; D is possibly TRBD1 (6 bases). In germline, CDR1 is MNHEY, CDR2 SMNVEV (reference sequence). The CDR3 is 14 residues long. Trimming took 5 bases from V and 5 from J, leaving 15 bases between them. In DNA form, the CDR3 reads TGTGCCAGCAGTCTCGAAGGGGGGGCATATGGCTACACCTTC. This gives the protein CASSLEGGAYGYTF.

The chain couples TRBV7-2 to TRBJ2-1, with 9 bases fitting TRBD2. V gave up 5 bases and J gave up 4 bases; unmatched junction bases: 15. Germline CDR1 SGHTA, CDR2 FQGNSA. CDR3 size: 18 residues. CDR3 sequence: CASSPEGLAGLQYNEQFF. The CDR3 coding sequence is TGTGCCAGCAGCCCCGAAGGCCTAGCGGGATTACAGTACAATGAGCAGTTCTTC.

The table lists this clone with a few counts. This chain links TRBV4-1 with TRBJ2-2, with D unclear. Deletions cut 0 bases from V and 0 bases from J, with 17 bases between. The CDR3 totals 19 residues. Germline V gives CDR1 MGHRA, CDR2 YSYEKL. The CDR3 region has the DNA TGCGCCAGCAGCCAAGATTGGGCGAGAGCGTCCGCGAACACCGGGGAGCTGTTTTTT. It codes for CASSQDWARASANTGELFF.

The chain employs TRBV10-3 and TRBJ2-3; the D call may be TRBD1 or TRBD2 (5 bases each). This CDR3 comprises 15 residues. Per germline, CDR1 ENHRY and CDR2 SYGVKD. Trimming stripped 5 bases from V and 2 bases from J, with 14 bases between. CDR3 loop: CAISRDVGNTDTQYF. CDR3 coding DNA: TGTGCCATCAGTCGGGACGTAGGGAACACAGATACGCAGTATTTT.

The rearrangement uses TRBV5-1 and TRBJ2-3; D gene ambiguous. Trimming removed 0 bases from V and 6 bases from J, with 14 bases in between. The CDR3 is 15 amino acids. Germline CDR1 SGHRS, CDR2 YFSETQ. The CDR3 DNA sequence: TGCGCCAGCAGCTTGGACGGAACCACGGCGGATACGCAGTATTTT. Translated: CASSLDGTTADTQYF.

V and J are TRBV11-2 and TRBJ2-2, with TRBD2 as a possible D gene (6 bases). V gave up 4 bases and J gave up 6 bases, with 12 bases separating them. The CDR3 has 14 residues. Germline lookup yields CDR1 SGHAT and CDR2 FQNNGV. The CDR3, as DNA: TGTGCCAGCAGCTCGGGACTTAGGTCCGGGGAGCTGTTTTTT. This gives the protein CASSSGLRSGELFF.

The V call is TRBV28, the J call TRBJ2-7; D possibly matches TRBD1 or TRBD2 (5 bases each). The CDR3 length is 15 residues. Germline V gives CDR1 MDHEN, CDR2 SYDVKM. V lost 3 bases to trimming and J lost 1 base, with 13 bases between them. The CDR3 DNA follows: TGTGCCAGCAGTTTCGGGGCAGGGTCGTCCTACGAGCAGTACTTC. This gives the protein CASSFGAGSSYEQYF.

The chain combines TRBV6-1 with TRBJ2-7, with TRBD1 as a possible D gene (8 bases). The CDR3 is 15 residues long. Deletions cut 2 bases from V and 3 bases from J, with 14 bases between. Germline V gives CDR1 MNHNS, CDR2 SASEGT. The CDR3 DNA reads TGTGCCAGCAGTGAATACAGGGGGGGAATCTACGAGCAGTACTTC. The encoded protein is CASSEYRGGIYEQYF.

This clone was detected a few times. The V gene is TRBV10-2, the J gene TRBJ2-2; possibly TRBD1 for D (6 bases). The V gene lost 6 bases and the J gene lost 4 bases, with 12 bases spanning the gap. This CDR3 contains 14 residues. The germline gives CDR1 WSHSY, CDR2 SAAADI. This chain's CDR3 is CASSAGQLTGELFF. The CDR3, as DNA: TGCGCCAGCAGCGCTGGACAGCTCACCGGGGAGCTGTTTTTT.

The V gene is TRBV6-6, the J gene TRBJ2-7; 11 bases are shared with TRBD2. The CDR3 sequence is 15 residues long. Germline trimming cut 6 bases from V and 3 bases from J; bases unmatched to any gene: 7. The germline V gene has CDR1 MNHNY and CDR2 SVGAGI (reference sequence). CDR3 in amino acids: CASRRGLAGNYEQYV. The CDR3 region has the DNA TGTGCCAGCAGACGAGGACTAGCGGGTAACTACGAGCAGTACGTC.

The genes are TRBV11-2 and TRBJ2-1; weak D call: TRBD2 (5 bases). The germline gives CDR1 SGHAT, CDR2 FQNNGV. The CDR3 contains 14 residues. Trimming removed 5 bases from V and 6 bases from J, with 14 bases in between. This CDR3 reads CASSPTRRINEQFF. In DNA, the CDR3 is TGTGCCAGCAGCCCAACTCGGAGGATCAATGAGCAGTTCTTC.

V is TRBV12-5 and J is TRBJ2-7; 11 bases are a match to TRBD2. Trimming took 8 bases from V and 3 from J; bases not matched to a gene: 3. The CDR3 spans 13 residues. The germline gives CDR1 LGHNT, CDR2 FRNRAP. CDR3: CASLAGGNYEQYV. CDR3 in DNA: TGTGCTAGTCTAGCGGGAGGAAACTACGAGCAGTACGTC.

As concerns this clone: This specimen includes other DNA sequences encoding the same CDR3. The J gene is TRBJ1-5, the V gene TRBV5-1; 10 bases agree with TRBD1. Germline assignment: CDR1 SGHRS and CDR2 YFSETQ. CDR3 length: 15 residues. V shed 0 bases, J shed 6 bases, and the junction held 3 bases outside the gene matches. CDR3 residues: CASSLGTGGGQPQHF. The CDR3 nucleotides read TGCGCCAGCAGCTTGGGGACAGGGGGAGGTCAGCCCCAGCATTTT.

The V and J genes are TRBV6-1 and TRBJ2-3; 7 positions agree with TRBD2. Trimming took 6 bases from V and 6 from J; bases not matched to a gene: 12. The CDR3 totals 15 residues. Germline assignment: CDR1 MNHNS and CDR2 SASEGT. CDR3 in DNA: TGTGCCAGCAGACGACTAGCAAGGAATGCGGATACGCAGTATTTT. This gives the protein CASRRLARNADTQYF.

The chain employs TRBV6-6 and TRBJ2-5; 8 bases map to TRBD2. Germline CDR1 reads MNHNY; CDR2 reads SVGAGI (reference sequence). The ends lost 3 bases at V and 5 bases at J; junction bases unmatched: 8. The CDR3 is 15 residues long. CDR3 sequence: CASSYPPGLVETQYF. For the CDR3, the DNA is TGTGCCAGCAGTTATCCGCCGGGACTAGTGGAGACCCAGTACTTC.

This clone occurred once. The chain uses TRBV5-5 and TRBJ2-2; D gene uncertain. V lost 0 bases and J 2 bases, leaving 5 bases between the germline ends. The CDR3 has 14 residues. The germline V gene has CDR1 SGHKS and CDR2 YYEKEE (reference sequence). CDR3 region: CASSLGYNTGELFF. The CDR3 DNA is TGTGCCAGCAGCTTGGGCTATAACACCGGGGAGCTGTTTTTT. Full variable domain (outside the CDR3, taken from reference TRBV5-5 and TRBJ2-2): DAGVTQSPTHLIKTRGQQVTLRCSPISGHKSVSWYQQVLGQGPQFIFQYYEKEERGRGNFPDRFSARQFPNYSSELNVNALLLGDSALYLCASSLGYNTGELFFGEGSRLTVL.

The rearrangement uses TRBV14 and TRBJ2-1, with TRBD2 identical over 10 bases. Germline CDR1 is SGHDN and CDR2 is FVKESK. V shed 2 bases and J 0 bases; nucleotides not matched to a gene: 13. The CDR3 runs 20 residues. The CDR3 here is CASSQRGMGLATSSYNEQFF. The CDR3 nucleotides are TGTGCCAGCAGCCAAAGGGGGATGGGACTAGCGACCAGCTCCTACAATGAGCAGTTCTTC.

The J gene is TRBJ1-5, the V gene TRBV6-5; D call uncertain. This CDR3 is built from 13 residues. CDR1 MNHEY and CDR2 SVGAGI come from the germline V gene. V shed 0 bases and J shed 4 bases, with 4 bases lying between them. The CDR3 region is CASSYSRNQPQHF. The CDR3 DNA sequence: TGTGCCAGCAGTTACTCCAGAAATCAGCCCCAGCATTTT.

This chain uses TRBV28 with TRBJ1-5, with 7 bases that match TRBD1. Trimming removed 3 bases from V and 0 bases from J; junction bases left unmatched: 2. From germline, CDR1 is MDHEN and CDR2 SYDVKM. The CDR3 sequence is 15 residues long. CDR3 in amino acids: CASSFPGGSNQPQHF. CDR3 nucleotides: TGTGCCAGCAGTTTTCCAGGGGGTAGCAATCAGCCCCAGCATTTT.

The chain combines TRBV7-2 with TRBJ2-1; D not certain. The CDR3 loop spans 13 amino acids. The ends were cut back, 3 bases at V and 6 bases at J, with 9 bases in the middle. The V gene's germline CDR1 is SGHTA and CDR2 FQGNSA. The CDR3 DNA is TGTGCCAGCAGCTTTAATACGGTCAATGAGCAGTTCTTC. It specifies CASSFNTVNEQFF.

In its sample, this clone was seen once. This sequence joins TRBV28 and TRBJ1-3; 8 positions match TRBD1. Germline lookup yields CDR1 MDHEN and CDR2 SYDVKM. This CDR3 has 15 amino acids. Germline trimming cut 5 bases from V and 0 bases from J; bases unmatched to any gene: 3. DNA for the CDR3: TGTGCCAGCAGTGGACAGGGAAGCTCTGGAAACACCATATATTTT. It encodes CASSGQGSSGNTIYF.

This clone was seen only once. The genes are TRBV5-1 and TRBJ1-1; no firm D call. V lost 5 bases to trimming and J lost 0 bases, with 5 bases between them. CDR3 size: 12 residues. Germline CDR1 SGHRS, CDR2 YFSETQ. This CDR3 is CASREVNTEAFF. The CDR3 region has the DNA TGCGCCAGCAGAGAGGTGAACACTGAAGCTTTCTTT.

The rearrangement links TRBV4-3 to TRBJ1-1; D gene uncertain. Germline CDR1 and CDR2: LGHNA and YSLEER. The CDR3 sequence is 12 residues long. The V end lost 2 bases, the J end lost 2 bases, and 3 bases lay between the germline ends. The CDR3: CASSQSNTEAFF. The CDR3 DNA follows: TGCGCCAGCAGCCAATCCAACACTGAAGCTTTCTTT.

CDR3 DNA: TGTGCCAGCAGCACAACTAGCGGGGGTCTTGCTACGCAGTATTTT. The encoded protein is CASSTTSGGLATQYF. The chain recombines TRBV7-2 with TRBJ2-3, with 11 nucleotides matching TRBD2. Germline V gene sequence: CDR1 SGHTA, CDR2 FQGNSA. The CDR3 consists of 15 residues. V shed 5 bases and J 8 bases; nucleotides not matched to a gene: 9.